Listed below are T cell receptor beta chains from one sample, sequenced in a study of human T cells and chemical hapten exposure. TCRdb fed the RACE reads into MiXCR, producing one record per CDR3 protein. Here the sample spans tens of thousands of distinct CDR3 sequences, 7.5% to 8% being singletons. The sequences come from whole blood, collected in connection with sensitization to the hapten diphenylcyclopropenone (DPC). These receptors were collected from a woman aged 50 to 65 with alopecia areata. Some clones in this sample may be carry-over from other donors' samples. Both conserved end residues are part of each CDR3. D genes are given only for firm matches. Size is omitted from some rows. Given values are once, few, many or a class for expanded clones.

j_gene,abundance,v_gene,d_gene,CDR3aa,CDR3nt
TRBJ1-5,many,TRBV20-1,NA,CSARIGNPNQPQHF,TGCAGTGCTAGAATTGGGAATCCCAATCAGCCCCAGCATTTT
TRBJ1-1,NA,TRBV3-2,NA,CASSQALGPRRTEAFF,TGTGCCAGCAGCCAAGCCCTCGGGCCCCGGAGAACTGAAGCTTTCTTT
TRBJ2-3,many,TRBV2,NA,CASIGPSTDTQYF,TGTGCCAGCATTGGACCCTCGACAGATACGCAGTATTTT
TRBJ2-3,many,TRBV29-1,NA,CSVGGGDTQYF,TGCAGCGTTGGCGGGGGCGATACGCAGTATTTT
TRBJ2-3,many,TRBV2,NA,CASSDRRASTDTQYF,TGTGCCAGCAGTGACCGCAGGGCTAGCACAGATACGCAGTATTTT
TRBJ2-3,many,TRBV3-1,NA,CASTSPGDTQYF,TGTGCCAGCACTTCCCCAGGGGATACGCAGTATTTT
TRBJ2-4,NA,TRBV19,TRBD1,CASRDRDRLGNIQYF,TGTGCCAGTAGGGACCGGGACAGGTTAGGTAACATTCAGTACTTC
TRBJ2-4,many,TRBV13,NA,CASSLAALIDIQYF,TGTGCCAGCAGCTTAGCAGCGTTGATAGACATTCAGTACTTC
TRBJ2-5,many,TRBV9,NA,CASSVRPPETQYF,TGTGCCAGCAGCGTACGGCCTCCGGAGACCCAGTACTTC
TRBJ2-3,many,TRBV3-1,NA,CASSPTGPSTDTQYF,TGTGCCAGCAGCCCCACAGGGCCAAGCACAGATACGCAGTATTTT
TRBJ2-2,NA,TRBV7-3,NA,CASSLSPNTGELFF,TGTGCCAGCAGCTTAAGTCCGAACACCGGGGAGCTGTTTTTT
TRBJ2-5,many,TRBV20-1,NA,CSATGLLEGQETQYF,TGCAGTGCTACCGGCCTATTAGAGGGACAAGAGACCCAGTACTTC
TRBJ2-7,NA,TRBV9,NA,CASSADPIADPYEQYF,TGTGCCAGCAGCGCAGACCCTATAGCAGATCCCTACGAGCAGTACTTC
TRBJ2-1,NA,TRBV12-3/TRBV12-4,TRBD2,CALRASGSNEQFF,TGTGCCCTGCGGGCTAGCGGGAGCAATGAGCAGTTCTTC
TRBJ1-2,few,TRBV28,NA,CASSLTTPRGYTF,TGTGCCAGCAGTTTGACGACGCCGCGAGGCTACACCTTC
TRBJ2-7,many,TRBV29-1,NA,CSVAPGAGPYEQYF,TGCAGCGTTGCTCCCGGAGCAGGTCCATACGAGCAGTACTTC
TRBJ2-1,many,TRBV20-1,NA,CSARSGEGAYNEQFF,TGCAGTGCCCGGTCGGGGGAGGGGGCCTACAATGAGCAGTTCTTC
TRBJ1-1,many,TRBV20-1,NA,CSARGTDRGNTEAFF,TGCAGTGCTAGGGGTACCGATAGGGGGAACACTGAAGCTTTCTTT
TRBJ1-3,many,TRBV12-3/TRBV12-4,NA,CASSLRHSSSGNTIYF,TGTGCCAGCAGTTTAAGACATTCTTCCTCTGGAAACACCATATATTTT
TRBJ2-5,NA,TRBV10-3,TRBD2,CAIGTSGPSETQYF,TGTGCCATCGGGACTAGCGGGCCATCGGAGACCCAGTACTTC
TRBJ1-1,many,TRBV29-1,NA,CSVTGLDMNTEAFF,TGCAGCGTAACAGGGCTGGATATGAACACTGAAGCTTTCTTT
TRBJ1-1,few,TRBV6-5,TRBD1,CASSPGTVSTEAFF,TGTGCCAGCAGTCCCGGGACAGTGTCCACTGAAGCTTTCTTT
TRBJ1-2,many,TRBV6-5,NA,CASSYSTNNYGYTF,TGTGCCAGCAGTTACTCGACAAATAACTATGGCTACACCTTC
TRBJ1-2,many,TRBV4-2,NA,CASSQDRGLDGYTF,TGTGCCAGCAGCCAAGACCGGGGATTGGATGGCTACACCTTC
TRBJ2-5,many,TRBV7-6,TRBD2,CASSSGLAGSFQETQYF,TGTGCCAGCAGCTCGGGACTAGCGGGCTCATTCCAAGAGACCCAGTACTTC
TRBJ2-2,many,TRBV6-2/TRBV6-3,NA,CASSPSQGNTGELFF,TGTGCCAGCAGTCCCTCCCAGGGGAACACCGGGGAGCTGTTTTTT
TRBJ1-1,few,TRBV6-1,NA,CASRSARLSTEAFF,TGTGCCAGCAGATCGGCCAGACTTTCCACTGAAGCTTTCTTT
TRBJ1-3,few,TRBV7-9,TRBD1,CASSLGGGAKGNTIYF,TGTGCCAGCAGCTTAGGAGGGGGCGCGAAAGGAAACACCATATATTTT
TRBJ2-3,many,TRBV20-1,NA,CSARGSHDTQYF,TGCAGTGCTAGGGGCTCTCACGATACGCAGTATTTT